These T cell receptor beta chains were read from a single sample in a study of blood T cell repertoires in COVID-19. Measured with immunoSEQ multiplex PCR; TCRdb has only the in-frame clones, and not every one. Here the sample spans tens of thousands of clones, about 80% being singletons. Input material: peripheral blood. The receptors shown here come from a human donor in a cohort sampled during active COVID-19. CDR3s leave out the opening cysteine and the closing phenylalanine or tryptophan. Each record gives: J gene, V gene, CDR3 protein.

>TRBJ2-2|TRBV5-1
ASSLASQREVGGELF
>TRBJ2-3|TRBV6-6
ASSPTARGGTYTQY
>TRBJ1-1|TRBV18
ASSPRDKENTEAF
>TRBJ1-3|TRBV7-8
ASSLVGGSRNTIY
>TRBJ1-2|TRBV10-1
ASSEAGTETYGYT
>TRBJ2-7|TRBV27
ASSPLTGLLSYEQY
>TRBJ1-1|TRBV3-1/TRBV3-2
ASSQAQGTEAF
>TRBJ2-6|TRBV11-2
ASSKRGGALSGANVLT
>TRBJ2-2|TRBV28
ASSPWASGGANTGELF
>TRBJ1-2|TRBV7-9
ASSHDREYGYT
>TRBJ2-7|TRBV28
ASRKTELYEQY
>TRBJ1-1|TRBV28
ASSLSIRDREAF
>TRBJ2-5|TRBV14
ASSQRSGRYQETQY
>TRBJ2-3|TRBV5-1
ASSIRLAATDTQY
>TRBJ2-7|TRBV27
ASSLGTGKTYEQY
>TRBJ2-5|TRBV5-1
ASSSGLAGARGQETQY
>TRBJ1-3|TRBV3-1/TRBV3-2
ASSQVGSSGNTIY
>TRBJ1-2|TRBV5-1
ASSTTSSYGYT
>TRBJ2-7|TRBV3-1/TRBV3-2
ASNKGETGSEQY
>TRBJ2-1|TRBV5-5
ASSIQVGGPYNEQF
>TRBJ1-4|TRBV28
ASSLQGAAEKLF
>TRBJ2-1|TRBV2
ASRRLAGVRNEQF
>TRBJ1-1|TRBV28
ASSLGQFTWRTEAF
>TRBJ1-2|TRBV2
ASSGQVGGYT
>TRBJ2-7|TRBV6-5
ASSYSSGLINEQY
>TRBJ2-7|TRBV3-1/TRBV3-2
ASSQTLAGLTYEQY
>TRBJ1-6|TRBV6-5
ASRRQGADSPLH
>TRBJ1-1|TRBV30
AYRGEGTEAF
>TRBJ2-6|TRBV5-1
ASSLSGGGPLRGANVLT
>TRBJ1-1|TRBV28
ASSPSRLGPVGAF
>TRBJ2-3|TRBV18
ASSNSGTSTDTQY
>TRBJ2-1|TRBV4-2
ASSRGLAGALPGSYNEQF
>TRBJ1-6|TRBV10-1
ASSHNSGSPLH
>TRBJ2-7|TRBV6-5
ASSLQRETKY
>TRBJ1-5|TRBV28
ASSLLQGDQPQH
>TRBJ1-5|TRBV2
ASSEYTGGISNQPQH
>TRBJ1-2|TRBV18
ASSPPGQPNYGYT
>TRBJ2-7|TRBV3-1/TRBV3-2
ASSQGLGQGPLT
>TRBJ1-4|TRBV27
ASRLRWGPREKLF
>TRBJ1-2|TRBV6-5
ASSYGTGTDYGYT
>TRBJ1-4|TRBV20-1
SASPMGGFNEKLF
>TRBJ2-1|TRBV7-6
ASRAQNYNNEQF
>TRBJ1-1|TRBV18
ASSLRGITEAF
>TRBJ2-3|TRBV4-2
ASSQDVSGGYSTDTQY
>TRBJ2-3|TRBV5-1
ASSPREAAALSTDTQY
>TRBJ1-2|TRBV2
ASEAGSSYGYT
>TRBJ1-3|TRBV11-2
ASSFGGRRTSGNTIY
>TRBJ1-1|TRBV6-1
ASSESVGYTEAF
>TRBJ1-2|TRBV6-1
ASSEAGYYGYT
>TRBJ1-4|TRBV27
ASSLTGRGHNEKLF
>TRBJ2-7|TRBV6-5
ASMDRGRYEQY
>TRBJ2-4|TRBV19
ASRGQVTNIQY
>TRBJ2-3|TRBV19
ASSLSGSTQY
>TRBJ2-4|TRBV5-1
ASSSSPGQGPNLAKNIQY
>TRBJ1-5|TRBV18
ASSPTIQVNQPQH